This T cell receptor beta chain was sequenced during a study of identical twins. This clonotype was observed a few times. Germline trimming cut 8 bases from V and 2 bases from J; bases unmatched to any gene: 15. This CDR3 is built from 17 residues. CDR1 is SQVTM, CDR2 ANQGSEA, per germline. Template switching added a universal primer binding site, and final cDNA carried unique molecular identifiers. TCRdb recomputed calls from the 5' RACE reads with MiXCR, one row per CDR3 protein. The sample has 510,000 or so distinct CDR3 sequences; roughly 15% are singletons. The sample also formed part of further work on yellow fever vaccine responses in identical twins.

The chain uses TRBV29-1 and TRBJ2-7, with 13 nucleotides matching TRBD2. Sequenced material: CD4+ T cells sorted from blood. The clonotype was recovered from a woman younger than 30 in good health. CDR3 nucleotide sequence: TGCAGCTTGTGTACTAGCGGGAGGGCCAATCTCGCCTACGAGCAGTACTTC. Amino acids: CSLCTSGRANLAYEQYF.